These 17 T cell receptor beta chains originate from one sample sequenced in a study of cytomegalovirus exposure and HLA in healthy donors (TCRdb year 2017). Preparation of the library involved the immunoSEQ multiplex PCR assay. Drawn from immuneACCESS, this table holds only the in-frame rearrangements with V and J called that TCRdb kept. Clones are partly lost; checked studies trace under half to an unresolved V gene and leave the rest unexplained. Present in this sample are hundreds of thousands of clones, around nine tenths of which were seen just once. The ten largest clonotypes hold roughly 2.5% of the sample. The specimen sequenced was PBMCs. The receptors were sampled from a man aged 18 to 30 in good health and CMV-seronegative.

The rearrangement links TRBV9 to TRBJ2-6; D is undetermined. The CDR3 is 14 amino acids. Germline-derived CDR1 and CDR2 are SGDLS and YYNGEE. With 4 bases removed from V and 3 bases from J, the gap between germline ends came to 8 bases. CDR3 protein: CASSPAGGANVLTF. In DNA, the CDR3 is TGTGCCAGCAGCCCCGCCGGTGGGGCCAACGTCCTGACTTTC.

In regard to this clone: Distinct nucleotide sequences in the sample also encode this CDR3. The chain joins TRBV5-6 to TRBJ1-1, with D maybe TRBD1 (5 bases). The germline V and J ends were trimmed by 0 bases and 7 bases, with 10 bases remaining between them. In germline, CDR1 is SGHDT, CDR2 YYEEEE. This CDR3 has 13 amino acids. For the CDR3, the DNA is TGTGCCAGCAGCTTGGCGGGGGGACTTGAAGCTTTCTTT. Translated, it gives CASSLAGGLEAFF.

This clone turned up a few times. The chain carries TRBV10-3 and TRBJ2-7; no firm D call. CDR3 length: 11 residues. V was shortened by 8 bases and J by 7 bases, with 12 bases between the two germline ends. Germline assignment: CDR1 ENHRY and CDR2 SYGVKD. The CDR3 protein is CAIGFLGEQYF. The CDR3 DNA reads TGTGCCATCGGATTTCTCGGGGAGCAGTACTTC.

This clone was seen only once. The chain combines TRBV4-1 with TRBJ1-4; 7 bases map to TRBD1. This CDR3 contains 14 residues. Germline V gene sequence: CDR1 MGHRA, CDR2 YSYEKL. V was pared by 4 bases and J by 8 bases, with 7 bases of the junction left unmatched. The CDR3 region is CASSRRQGNEKLFF. DNA of the CDR3: TGCGCCAGCAGCCGACGACAGGGTAACGAAAAACTGTTTTTT.

This rearrangement joins TRBV6-4 to TRBJ1-2; the match to TRBD1 covers 7 bases. The germline V gene has CDR1 MRHNA and CDR2 SNTAGT. This CDR3 region has 16 residues. The V segment lost 10 bases and the J segment 7 bases; nucleotides outside the gene matches: 21. In nucleotides, the CDR3 is TGTGCCACAATACTAACAGCCAAGGGGGCCTTTGGTGGCTACACCTTC. This translates into CATILTAKGAFGGYTF.

This chain's CDR3 is CASSYSVTAAYEQYF. CDR3 DNA: TGTGCCAGCAGTTACTCAGTGACAGCAGCCTACGAGCAGTACTTC. V usage is TRBV6-5 and J usage is TRBJ2-7; D might be TRBD1 (5 bases). Germline lookup yields CDR1 MNHEY and CDR2 SVGAGI. This CDR3 has 15 amino acids. The ends were cut back, 0 bases at V and 2 bases at J, with 11 bases in the middle.

The chain employs TRBV10-2 and TRBJ1-2, with 8 bases identical to TRBD1. CDR3 size: 14 residues. The germline V gene encodes CDR1 WSHSY and CDR2 SAAADI. The V segment lost 6 bases and the J segment 8 bases; nucleotides outside the gene matches: 11. The CDR3: CASSVRDRGEGYTF. Written as DNA, the CDR3 is TGCGCCAGCAGCGTACGCGACAGGGGAGAAGGCTACACCTTC.

This clone is a singleton in its sample. V and J are TRBV7-9 and TRBJ2-7; D perhaps matches TRBD1 (5 bases). The germline V gene has CDR1 SEHNR and CDR2 FQNEAQ (reference sequence). Trimming cost V 3 bases and J 6 bases, with 9 bases left between them. This CDR3 contains 12 residues. This CDR3 reads CASSLGQVEQYF. The CDR3 DNA reads as TGTGCCAGCAGCTTGGGGCAGGTCGAGCAGTACTTC.

The J gene is TRBJ1-4, the V gene TRBV6-6; a weak D match, TRBD1 (6 bases). From germline, CDR1 is MNHNY and CDR2 SVGAGI (reference sequence). CDR3 length: 14 amino acids. V was pared by 6 bases and J by 5 bases, with 13 bases between. CDR3 in amino acids: CASSLGQRNEKLFF. As DNA, the CDR3 is TGTGCCAGCAGCCTAGGACAGCGCAATGAAAAACTGTTTTTT.

The chain uses TRBV6-5 and TRBJ2-7, with 9 bases aligning to TRBD1. Unmatched junction bases numbered 5, after V lost 2 bases and J lost 3 bases. Germline CDR1 and CDR2: MNHEY and SVGAGI. The CDR3 covers 15 residues. The CDR3 is CASSYVTGGVYEQYF. Here the CDR3 DNA reads TGTGCCAGCAGTTACGTGACAGGGGGGGTCTACGAGCAGTACTTC.

DNA of the CDR3: TGTGCCTGGGGAGTAGCAGATACGCAGTATTTT. Translating it yields CAWGVADTQYF. J is TRBJ2-3 and V is TRBV30; D is unresolved. The CDR3 consists of 11 residues. The ends were cut back, 5 bases at V and 4 bases at J, with 7 bases in the middle. CDR1 is GTSNPN and CDR2 is SVGIG in the germline V gene (reference sequence).

This chain connects TRBV9 to TRBJ2-5, with 9 bases identical to TRBD2. Germline V gene data show CDR1 as SGDLS and CDR2 as YYNGEE. The junction had 3 bases not matched to a gene; V was cut back by 0 bases and J by 0 bases. The CDR3 loop spans 16 amino acids. The CDR3 coding sequence is TGTGCCAGCAGCGTAGGACTAGCGGATAACCAAGAGACCCAGTACTTC. This gives the protein CASSVGLADNQETQYF.

In its sample, this clone was seen once. The chain is built from TRBV5-6 and TRBJ1-1; no definite D call. V was clipped by 0 bases and J by 8 bases, with 5 bases between them. Germline-derived CDR1 and CDR2 are SGHDT and YYEEEE. The CDR3 totals 11 residues. CDR3 amino acids: CASSLAREAFF. The CDR3 DNA reads as TGTGCCAGCAGCTTGGCCCGGGAAGCTTTCTTT.

This chain connects TRBV27 to TRBJ2-7; 12 positions agree with TRBD1. The CDR3 totals 15 residues. Looked up from germline, CDR1 is MNHEY and CDR2 is SMNVEV (reference sequence). V gave up 8 bases and J gave up 2 bases; unmatched junction bases: 7. The CDR3 sequence is CASGMGTGGPYEQYF. CDR3 nucleotides: TGTGCCAGCGGGATGGGGACAGGGGGCCCCTACGAGCAGTACTTC.

The rearrangement links TRBV5-1 to TRBJ1-1, with 8 bases aligning to TRBD1. With 4 bases clipped from V and 5 bases from J, the junction kept 7 bases outside the gene matches. Germline assignment: CDR1 SGHRS and CDR2 YFSETQ. The CDR3 totals 14 residues. The CDR3 loop reads CASSQRTGGTEAFF. The CDR3 coding sequence is TGCGCCAGCAGCCAGCGTACAGGGGGAACTGAAGCTTTCTTT.

This rearrangement joins TRBV28 to TRBJ1-2; 7 bases map to TRBD1. J gave up 8 bases and V 4 bases, and 10 bases lay outside the gene matches. Germline loops: CDR1 MDHEN, CDR2 SYDVKM. The CDR3 loop spans 14 amino acids. Here the CDR3 DNA reads TGTGCCAGCAGTTCGACAGGGAGTTGGTGGGGCTACACCTTC. The encoded protein is CASSSTGSWWGYTF.

The genes are TRBV5-1 and TRBJ2-3, with 10 bases fitting TRBD1. With V trimmed by 4 bases and J by 2 bases, 4 bases remained unmatched. The V gene's germline CDR1 is SGHRS and CDR2 YFSETQ. The CDR3 loop spans 15 amino acids. For the CDR3, the DNA is TGCGCCAGCAGCCAGGGACAGGGGTTCACAGATACGCAGTATTTT. It encodes CASSQGQGFTDTQYF.